This T cell receptor (beta chain) was sequenced for a study of blood T cells in healthy people across ages. Study-wide results and limits: Whereas aged donors had fewer naive CD4+ cells, long-lived donors had more of them and higher diversity. Not knowing donor CMV status may have confounded expanded clonotype changes.

Germline-derived CDR1 and CDR2 are MNHNS and SASEGT. V trimming: 9 bases; J trimming: 7 bases; junction bases outside the gene matches: 10. CDR3 size: 13 residues. With a J-beta primer mix and a sample-barcoded 5' primer, a second PCR ran about 6 to 11 cycles. Every cDNA molecule carried a tag from a template-switch adaptor bearing 12 random nucleotides. TCRdb reprocessed the 5' RACE reads with MiXCR, giving one entry per CDR3 protein. This table has hundreds of thousands of distinct CDR3 sequences, roughly 20% appearing once. Of note for this clonotype: Its target is not known.

The specimen sequenced was blood. This sequence joins TRBV6-1 and TRBJ2-5, with 8 bases matching TRBD1. The sequence derives from a man aged 70 or older in good health. The chain's CDR3 is CASSDRAQGTQYF. The DNA of the CDR3 is TGTGCCAGTTCGGACAGGGCCCAGGGGACCCAGTACTTC.